A selection of T cell receptor beta chains follows, all from one sample in a study of T cells in Graves' hyperthyroidism and ophthalmopathy. One entry per CDR3 protein, called by TCRdb with MiXCR from the multiplex PCR reads. The profile covers 600,000 or so distinct CDR3 sequences, with 11% to 15% appearing a single time and roughly 7% taken by the ten largest. The sequencing sample was made of blood. The receptors derive from a woman aged 18-29 years with Graves' ophthalmopathy. Each CDR3 is given with its conserved first and last residue. The D gene is left open where the match is weak. Some rows have no size entry. The others give once, few or many, or a class for an expanded clone.

j_call d_call clone_size v_call cdr3_nt cdr3_aa
TRBJ2-6 . . TRBV28 TGTGCCAGCGGTTTATACCAGGTTCAGGTTGGGGCCAACGTCCTGACTTTC CASGLYQVQVGANVLTF
TRBJ2-7 . once TRBV24-1 TGTGCCACCAATGACAACAGGGGACTCACCTACGAGCAGTACTTC CATNDNRGLTYEQYF
TRBJ2-3 . many TRBV5-1 TGCGCCAGCAGCTTGGGGCTTTTAGTGAGCAACACAGATACGCAGTATTTT CASSLGLLVSNTDTQYF
TRBJ2-5 . . TRBV2 TGTGCCAGCAGTGAAGCGGGAGGAATAGAGACCCAGTACTTC CASSEAGGIETQYF
TRBJ2-5 . . TRBV7-8 TGCGCCAGCAGCCAAGAGGGGAGCTATAACGAAAAGGAGACCCAGTACTTC CASSQEGSYNEKETQYF
TRBJ2-7 . many TRBV7-9 TGTGCCAGCAGCATCTGGGCAGAAGAGGGCTACGAGCAGTACTTC CASSIWAEEGYEQYF
TRBJ2-5 . many TRBV7-8 TGTGCCAGCAGCTTATTCCCCTATAACAGGTCAAGGACCCAGTACTTC CASSLFPYNRSRTQYF
TRBJ2-5 . . TRBV11-2 TGTGCCAGCAGCTTAGAAGTAGAGGGTGAAGAGACCCAGTACTTC CASSLEVEGEETQYF
TRBJ2-1 TRBD1 many TRBV29-1 TGCAGCTCCGGGACAGGGGACTACAATGAGCAGTTCTTC CSSGTGDYNEQFF
TRBJ2-3 . few TRBV5-1 TGCGCCAGCAGCTTGATAGGTAGGGGCCGCGTGGATACGCAGTATTTT CASSLIGRGRVDTQYF
TRBJ1-1 . few TRBV29-1 TGCAGCGTTGAAGCCCCGGGGGGCACGAACACTGAAGCTTTCTTT CSVEAPGGTNTEAFF
TRBJ1-2 TRBD1 many TRBV12-3/TRBV12-4 TGTGCCAGCAGTTTATCAAGGACAGGGGTTCTCTATGGCTACACCTTC CASSLSRTGVLYGYTF